The present TCR beta chain was sequenced within a study of control samples from healthy donors and cancer patients. Produced via immunoSEQ multiplex PCR; TCRdb's table is partial and in-frame only. The table records 40,000 to 50,000 clones, around 78% of them present only once. This CDR3 contains 16 residues. CDR1 is SGHDT and CDR2 is YYEEEE in the germline V gene. V lost 5 bases, J lost 2 bases, and 8 bases stayed unmatched. The V gene is TRBV5-6, the J gene TRBJ1-5; 9 nucleotides line up with TRBD1. Sequencing was carried out using blood. The receptor's source is a man aged 55 to 70 in good health. The DNA for the CDR3 is TGTGCCAGCAGTTTACAGGGGGCGCCAGGCAATCAGCCCCAGCATTTT. It specifies CASSLQGAPGNQPQHF.